This T cell receptor beta chain comes out of a study of T-cell memory formation after mild COVID-19 (dated by TCRdb to the early 2020s). Background for the entire study: TCR sequence clusters from the two donors were largely donor specific. The cohort was made up of two young adult volunteers, one female and one male, who were previously healthy. In a couple of donors, T-cell clones that expanded and contracted after mild COVID-19 were tracked by sequencing TCRalpha and TCRbeta repertoires over time.

Ficoll-Paque density gradient centrifugation was the method used to isolate PBMCs. The paper as a whole reports these results and caveats: Contracting CD4+ clones were located mainly in the CM and EM memory subsets, whereas CD8+ clones were found to be enriched in EMRA. The detection of some responding clones in pre-infection memory suggests that pre-existing cross-reactive memory T cells joined the SARS-CoV-2 response. Only a couple of mild cases were covered in the study, and larger cohorts including severe cases with pre-infection samples were considered necessary. Whether the second-wave clones peaking on day 37 were SARS-CoV-2 specific was not confirmed. Balanced CD4/CD8 phenotypes were observed for clones contracting from day 15 to 85, whereas a bias towards CD4+ was observed for a second wave of clones expanding from day 15 to 37.

Sequencing relied on an Illumina NovaSeq 6000. TCRalpha and TCRbeta cDNA libraries were built by 5'RACE with constant-segment primers, adding sample barcodes and unique molecular identifiers. Trizol reagent was used to extract RNA from every sample. Library amplification was performed in two PCR steps, and a second sample barcode and Illumina TruSeq adapters were introduced in the second step. Libraries were sequenced on an Illumina NovaSeq with 2 x 150 bp paired-end reads. Per the authors' processing: With migec v1.2.7, reads were demultiplexed and then collapsed into UMI-guided consensus sequences. Using mixcr v2.1.11, the UMI consensuses were aligned to TRA and TRB V and J templates and assembled into clonotypes. A clonotype was counted as expanded or contracted only if both edgeR and NoisET called the change significant, with noise models trained on biological replicates. edgeR calls used a false discovery rate-adjusted p below 0.01 and a log2 fold-change threshold of 1. PCA with hierarchical clustering of max-normalized trajectories of the 1000 most abundant clonotypes was used as exploratory dynamics analysis. Each responding clone was given a CD4 or CD8 phenotype based on the CD4+ and CD8+ repertoires, which had been sequenced separately. Clones were called with MiXCR by TCRdb after fastp trimmed the public reads at Q25, and only in-frame beta chains were retained. Duplicate CDR3 protein sequences are folded into a single record with the most common DNA and genes. These V and J calls are TCRdb output, not the study's own analysis. The sample data list 400,000 or so distinct CDR3 sequences, and approximately 20% of these were observed just once. The biggest ten clones account for about 8.1% of the sample.

Sequences SGHRS (CDR1) and YFSETQ (CDR2) are obtained from the germline V gene. Taken from cysteine to phenylalanine, the CDR3 has 15 residues. The retained sequence is limited to the CDR3, 45 bases, with the frame set at the first base. A remark on this clonotype: Its antigen is unknown. Germline is not matched at one junction end, which may reflect a read error.

The sequence was collected from an adult woman who had mild COVID-19 (a few samples of this study predate the infection). The sample titles of this study are shuffled in the database, so cell type and time point are left out; the donor was told from shared clones. The sample consisted of PBMCs or a T cell subset sorted from them (not recorded which). This chain joins TRBV5-1 to TRBJ2-1; TRBD2 fits 7 bases in the junction. In nucleotide form, the sequence is TGCACCAGCAGCTTTGGGGACTACTCCTACAATGAGCAGTTCTTC. Its protein product is CTSSFGDYSYNEQFF.